The 28 T cell receptor beta chains in this list originate from one sample, sequenced in a study of cytomegalovirus exposure and HLA in healthy donors. Primers: 60 Vbeta forward and 13 Jbeta reverse. The table came from immunoSEQ multiplex PCR; TCRdb's copy has only in-frame clones and leaves some out. The data hold some 84,000 clones, with roughly 73% observed a single time. Material for sequencing was PBMCs. The origin of the receptors is a boy aged 5-17 years in good health and CMV-seronegative.

The V call is TRBV9, the J call TRBJ1-1; tentatively, D is TRBD1 (5 bases). The CDR3 has 14 residues. Per germline, CDR1 SGDLS and CDR2 YYNGEE. V was pared by 3 bases and J by 5 bases, with 14 bases between. CDR3 in DNA: TGTGCCAGCAGCGCGGGAGATAGGGGAACTGAAGCTTTCTTT. It yields the protein CASSAGDRGTEAFF.

In this sample, this clone turned up a few times. In DNA, the CDR3 is TGCGCCAGCAGCCTCCGAGCGGGAGGGAACGATGAGCAGTTCTTC. Encoded protein: CASSLRAGGNDEQFF. The V call is TRBV4-3, the J call TRBJ2-1; 10 nucleotides agree with TRBD2. Germline loops: CDR1 LGHNA, CDR2 YSLEER. The CDR3 is 15 amino acids. With 4 bases clipped from V and 8 bases from J, the junction kept 8 bases outside the gene matches.

The chain has TRBV29-1 and TRBJ2-7, with TRBD2 matching 9 bases. CDR1 and CDR2 (germline): SQVTM, ANQGSEA. This CDR3 spans 16 amino acids. Trimming removed 4 bases from V and 0 bases from J; junction bases left unmatched: 10. CDR3 in amino acids: CSVVASGDLSSYEQYF. Written as DNA, the CDR3 is TGCAGCGTTGTAGCTAGCGGGGACCTTAGCTCCTACGAGCAGTACTTC.

The chain uses TRBV7-2 and TRBJ1-2; D remains ambiguous. The CDR3 extends over 13 amino acids. Trimming removed 5 bases at V and 1 base at J, with 8 bases between. From germline, CDR1 is SGHTA and CDR2 FQGNSA. The CDR3, as DNA: TGTGCCAGCAGCCAACAGAATAACTATGGCTACACCTTC. Translating it yields CASSQQNNYGYTF.

The V gene is TRBV11-2, the J gene TRBJ1-1; TRBD1 might be the D (6 bases). CDR1 is SGHAT, CDR2 FQNNGV, per germline. V was trimmed by 1 base and J by 0 bases, leaving 9 bases between them. This CDR3 is 15 amino acids long. The CDR3 coding sequence is TGTGCCAGCAGCTTAGGCCGGACAGTGAACACTGAAGCTTTCTTT. This sequence encodes CASSLGRTVNTEAFF.

This clone was counted once. V usage is TRBV5-6 and J usage is TRBJ2-5, with D possibly being TRBD2 (7 bases). V lost 7 bases to trimming and J lost 5 bases, with 18 bases between them. CDR3 length: 14 residues. CDR1 and CDR2 (germline): SGHDT, YYEEEE. CDR3 amino acids: CASLVGGPIETQYF. The DNA for the CDR3 is TGTGCCAGCCTGGTGGGGGGGCCGATTGAGACCCAGTACTTC. Looking up the rest from reference TRBV5-6 and TRBJ2-5 gives the full variable domain: DAGVTQSPTHLIKTRGQQVTLRCSPKSGHDTVSWYQQALGQGPQFIFQYYEEEERQRGNFPDRFSGHQFPNYSSELNVNALLLGDSALYLCASLVGGPIETQYFGPGTRLLVL.

The table lists this clone with a count of one. This chain joins TRBV29-1 and TRBJ2-1, with 9 bases that match TRBD2. From germline, CDR1 is SQVTM and CDR2 ANQGSEA. After removal of 4 bases from V and 3 bases from J, the junction contained 7 bases not matched to a gene. There are 15 residues in the CDR3. CDR3 bases: TGCAGCGTTGTTCTAGCGGGGACGAACTACAATGAGCAGTTCTTC. It yields the protein CSVVLAGTNYNEQFF.

The chain recombines TRBV5-1 with TRBJ1-1; D gene unclear. The V gene lost 4 bases and the J gene lost 0 bases, with 7 bases spanning the gap. Germline V CDR1 and CDR2: SGHRS, YFSETQ. CDR3 length: 13 residues. CDR3 sequence (DNA): TGCGCCAGCAGCGATGACTTGAACACTGAAGCTTTCTTT. Its protein is CASSDDLNTEAFF.

This chain connects TRBV6-1 to TRBJ2-7; 12 bases agree with TRBD1. The CDR3 length is 16 residues. Unmatched junction bases numbered 8, after V lost 2 bases and J lost 6 bases. CDR1 MNHNS and CDR2 SASEGT come from the germline V gene. CDR3 protein: CASSEKGGTGGFEQYF. The CDR3 DNA reads TGTGCCAGCAGTGAAAAGGGTGGGACAGGGGGCTTCGAGCAGTACTTC.

The J gene is TRBJ2-2, the V gene TRBV15, with TRBD2 matching over 9 bases. The V and J ends lost 5 bases and 3 bases, in that order; junction bases with no gene match: 4. Germline V gene data show CDR1 as LNHNV and CDR2 as YYDKDF (reference sequence). This CDR3 has 15 amino acids. CDR3 DNA: TGTGCCACCAGCCGATGGACTAGCGACACCGGGGAGCTGTTTTTT. Its translation is CATSRWTSDTGELFF.

This chain uses TRBV29-1 with TRBJ2-1; 11 bases are shared with TRBD2. Germline-derived CDR1 and CDR2 are SQVTM and ANQGSEA. The length of the CDR3 is 14 residues. V was pared by 6 bases and J by 4 bases, with 5 bases of the junction left unmatched. This CDR3 reads CSVKIAGGYNEQFF. The CDR3 coding sequence is TGCAGCGTGAAAATAGCGGGGGGGTACAATGAGCAGTTCTTC.

V gene TRBV10-3 combines with J gene TRBJ2-6; unclear D gene. The CDR3 runs to 13 residues. CDR1 is ENHRY and CDR2 is SYGVKD in the germline V gene. Trimming took off 6 bases at V and 4 bases at J, with 7 bases between the two ends. DNA of the CDR3: TGTGCCATCAGCCCCAGGGGGGCCAACGTCCTGACTTTC. Encoded protein: CAISPRGANVLTF.

This chain links TRBV4-2 with TRBJ1-2; D gene uncertain. Trimming left V 0 bases short and J 4 bases short, with 15 bases between. The CDR3 sequence is 16 residues long. Germline CDR1 LGHNA, CDR2 YNFKEQ. CDR3 amino acids: CASSQDYQAGIYGYTF. In DNA form, the CDR3 reads TGTGCCAGCAGCCAAGATTATCAGGCGGGGATCTATGGCTACACCTTC.

This chain connects TRBV19 to TRBJ2-5; no firm D call. Germline CDR1 is LNHDA and CDR2 is SQIVND (reference sequence). The CDR3 has 14 amino acids. Deletions cut 2 bases from V and 1 base from J, with 8 bases between. CDR3: CASSISVFQETQYF. In DNA form, the CDR3 reads TGTGCCAGTAGTATATCTGTATTCCAAGAGACCCAGTACTTC.

The rearrangement uses TRBV6-1 and TRBJ1-1; a possible D gene is TRBD1 (6 bases). The germline V gene encodes CDR1 MNHNS and CDR2 SASEGT. The CDR3 loop spans 14 amino acids. V lost 3 bases and J lost 1, with 9 bases in between. CDR3 nucleotides: TGTGCCAGCAGTGACTTCAGGGGGAACACTGAAGCTTTCTTT. Protein sequence: CASSDFRGNTEAFF.

J is TRBJ1-3 and V is TRBV10-2, with 11 nucleotides matching TRBD1. The J segment lost 3 bases and the V segment lost 5 bases, leaving 6 bases of the junction unmatched. Germline V gene lookup returns CDR1 WSHSY and CDR2 SAAADI. The CDR3 length is 16 residues. In DNA, the CDR3 is TGCGCCAGCAGTCCACGGACAGGGGGCGGTGGAAACACCATATATTTT. Translated, it gives CASSPRTGGGGNTIYF.

The chain is built from TRBV7-9 and TRBJ1-5; no clear D gene. Germline V gene data show CDR1 as SEHNR and CDR2 as FQNEAQ (reference sequence). This CDR3 is built from 13 residues. V lost 6 bases to trimming and J lost 5 bases, with 11 bases between them. DNA of the CDR3: TGTGCCAGCAGTCACGGGTATCATCAGCCCCAGCATTTT. It translates to CASSHGYHQPQHF.

The chain uses TRBV30 and TRBJ1-2; tentatively, D is TRBD1 (6 bases). The CDR3 length is 19 residues. Germline V gene data show CDR1 as GTSNPN and CDR2 as SVGIG (reference sequence). V lost 0 bases and J 3 bases, leaving 26 bases between the germline ends. CDR3 loop: CAWSVREGTPRYGDYGYTF. CDR3 DNA: TGTGCCTGGAGTGTACGTGAAGGGACACCGAGGTACGGTGACTATGGCTACACCTTC. Looking up the rest from reference TRBV30 and TRBJ1-2 gives the full variable domain: SQTIHQWPATLVQPVGSPLSLECTVEGTSNPNLYWYRQAAGRGLQLLFYSVGIGQISSEVPQNLSASRPQDRQFILSSKKLLLSDSGFYLCAWSVREGTPRYGDYGYTFGSGTRLTVV.

This chain connects TRBV9 to TRBJ1-2; no reliable D call. The CDR3 loop spans 11 amino acids. CDR1 is SGDLS and CDR2 is YYNGEE in the germline V gene. V lost 4 bases and J lost 7, with 8 bases in between. In DNA form, the CDR3 reads TGTGCCAGCAGCAAACTAGGTGGCTACACCTTC. Translating gives CASSKLGGYTF.

This clone was detected only once. The genes are TRBV4-3 and TRBJ2-7, with 8 bases matching TRBD1. The ends lost 4 bases at V and 3 bases at J; junction bases unmatched: 8. The V gene's germline CDR1 is LGHNA and CDR2 YSLEER. The CDR3 contains 15 residues. DNA for the CDR3: TGCGCCAGCAGCCGACGGACAGGGTCGGGCTACGAGCAGTACTTC. This codes for CASSRRTGSGYEQYF.

The V and J genes are TRBV30 and TRBJ2-7; TRBD1 agrees at 7 bases. V lost 4 bases and J lost 0; bases outside the gene matches: 15. This CDR3 is 17 amino acids long. Germline CDR1 GTSNPN, CDR2 SVGIG (reference sequence). Here the CDR3 DNA reads TGTGCCTGGACCGAAACCGGGGACAGTATATCCTCCTACGAGCAGTACTTC. Its translation is CAWTETGDSISSYEQYF.

The CDR3, as DNA: TGTGCCAGCAGCTTATTAGGAGTCTATAATTCACCCCTCCACTTT. Protein: CASSLLGVYNSPLHF. The chain recombines TRBV7-2 with TRBJ1-6; D remains ambiguous. Germline V CDR1 and CDR2: SGHTA, FQGNSA. Trimming took off 2 bases at V and 3 bases at J, with 8 bases between the two ends. The CDR3 has 15 residues.

The J gene is TRBJ2-1, the V gene TRBV6-4; 8 bases map to TRBD2. Germline V gene data show CDR1 as MRHNA and CDR2 as SNTAGT. After removal of 4 bases from V and 12 bases from J, the junction contained 11 bases not matched to a gene. The CDR3 covers 14 residues. The CDR3 DNA sequence: TGTGCCAGCAGTGGCGGGGGGCGATCCTCACGGCAGTTCTTC. Protein: CASSGGGRSSRQFF.

This chain links TRBV5-1 with TRBJ2-7, with D perhaps TRBD1 (5 bases). Germline CDR1 is SGHRS and CDR2 is YFSETQ. V lost 0 bases and J lost 2, with 9 bases in between. This CDR3 comprises 14 residues. This CDR3 reads CASSLGQSTYEQYF. CDR3 nucleotides: TGCGCCAGCAGCTTGGGACAGAGCACCTACGAGCAGTACTTC.

This chain joins TRBV2 and TRBJ2-5; TRBD2 is a possible D gene (5 bases). Between the trimmed V and J ends, which lost 8 bases and 2 bases, there was a span of 9 bases. There are 12 residues in the CDR3. CDR1 is SNHLY, CDR2 FYNNEI, per germline. The CDR3 here is CASLTGQETQYF. CDR3 nucleotides: TGTGCCAGCCTGACGGGGCAAGAGACCCAGTACTTC.

The J gene is TRBJ1-2, the V gene TRBV27; weak D call: TRBD1 (6 bases). The CDR3 runs 14 residues. The ends were cut back, 6 bases at V and 5 bases at J, with 16 bases in the middle. Germline loops: CDR1 MNHEY, CDR2 SMNVEV (reference sequence). CDR3 region: CASRPGQGLYGYTF. DNA for the CDR3: TGTGCCAGCAGGCCAGGCCAGGGGCTTTATGGCTACACCTTC.

This CDR3 is CASSELAGGFYEQYF. DNA of the CDR3: TGTGCCAGCAGTGAATTGGCAGGGGGTTTCTACGAGCAGTACTTC. This rearrangement joins TRBV25-1 to TRBJ2-7; 7 nucleotides line up with TRBD1. The CDR3 loop spans 15 amino acids. V gave up 1 base and J gave up 3 bases; unmatched junction bases: 6. Germline lookup yields CDR1 MGHDK and CDR2 SYGVNS.

The gene calls are TRBV2 and TRBJ1-1; TRBD1 matches 9 bases. The germline V gene encodes CDR1 SNHLY and CDR2 FYNNEI. V shed 3 bases and J 10 bases; nucleotides not matched to a gene: 12. The CDR3 consists of 15 residues. The CDR3 DNA is TGTGCCAGCAGTGACCACAGGGGGCGGGGTTCAGCAGCTTTCTTT. Its translation is CASSDHRGRGSAAFF.